A single T cell receptor beta chain is shown here with its context. This CDR3 spans 15 amino acids. J was trimmed by 9 bases and V by 4 bases; bases with no gene match: 6. The V gene's germline CDR1 is SGHNT and CDR2 YENEEA. Using immunoSEQ multiplex PCR, the repertoire was profiled, and TCRdb retains in-frame clones only, with some absent. The sample holds about 200,000 clones; 87% are singletons and the top ten take approximately 6.2%. These data originate in a study of blood T cell repertoires in COVID-19. Study-level background: Samples of COVID-19 (acute and convalescent) were obtained from the United States, Italy and Spain.

The sequencing sample was made of peripheral blood. The sequence was obtained from a man aged 60-69 years who had recovered from COVID-19. The rearrangement joins TRBV11-3 to TRBJ2-1; 13 bases line up with TRBD2. The DNA for the CDR3 is TGTGCCAGCAGCTCCGGGACTAGCGGGATTGGTGAGCAGTTCTTC. Translation gives CASSSGTSGIGEQFF.